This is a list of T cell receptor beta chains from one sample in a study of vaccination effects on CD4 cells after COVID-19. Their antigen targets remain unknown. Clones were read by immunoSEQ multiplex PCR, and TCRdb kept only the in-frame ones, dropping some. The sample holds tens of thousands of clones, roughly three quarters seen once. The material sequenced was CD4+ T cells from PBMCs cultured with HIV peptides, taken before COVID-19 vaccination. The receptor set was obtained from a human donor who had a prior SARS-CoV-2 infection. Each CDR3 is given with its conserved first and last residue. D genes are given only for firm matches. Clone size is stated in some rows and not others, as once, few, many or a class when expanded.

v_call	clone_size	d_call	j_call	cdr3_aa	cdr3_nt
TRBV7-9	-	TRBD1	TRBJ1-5	CASSQQGGNNQPQHF	TGTGCCAGCAGCCAACAGGGGGGAAACAATCAGCCCCAGCATTTT
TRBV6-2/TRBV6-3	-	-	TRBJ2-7	CASSYLRYEQYF	TGTGCCAGCAGTTACCTAAGATACGAGCAGTACTTC
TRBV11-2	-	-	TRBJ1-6	CASGQVHNSPLHF	TGTGCCAGCGGGCAGGTCCATAATTCACCCCTCCACTTT
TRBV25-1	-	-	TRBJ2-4	CASSEVLAGDIQYF	TGTGCCAGCAGTGAAGTACTAGCCGGGGACATTCAGTACTTC
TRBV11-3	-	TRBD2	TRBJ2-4	CASSPGGGADIQYF	TGTGCCAGCAGTCCTGGGGGGGGTGCGGACATTCAGTACTTC
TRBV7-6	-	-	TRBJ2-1	CASSSSWESSYNEQFF	TGTGCCAGCAGCTCGAGTTGGGAGAGCTCCTACAATGAGCAGTTCTTC
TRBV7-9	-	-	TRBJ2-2	CASSLLADGELFF	TGTGCCAGCAGCTTACTCGCGGACGGGGAGCTGTTTTTT
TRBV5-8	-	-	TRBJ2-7	CASSWGGRTASRYF	TGTGCCAGCAGCTGGGGGGGCAGGACAGCCTCACGGTACTTC
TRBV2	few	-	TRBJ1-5	CASKRSNQPQHF	TGTGCCAGCAAGCGTAGCAATCAGCCCCAGCATTTT
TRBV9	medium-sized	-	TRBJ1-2	CASSATGYYGYTF	TGTGCCAGCAGCGCAACAGGGTACTATGGCTACACCTTC
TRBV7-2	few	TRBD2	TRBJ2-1	CASSLGGSGVVKQFF	TGTGCCAGCAGCTTAGGGGGTAGCGGGGTCGTGAAGCAGTTCTTC
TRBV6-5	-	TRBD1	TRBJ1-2	CASSYVRTGGGYGYTF	TGTGCCAGCAGTTACGTCCGGACAGGGGGCGGGTATGGCTACACCTTC
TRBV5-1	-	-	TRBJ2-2	CASSLGRRGAGELFF	TGCGCCAGCAGCTTGGGGCGTAGGGGTGCCGGGGAGCTGTTTTTT
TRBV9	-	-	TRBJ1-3	CASSVEMGERGNTIYF	TGTGCCAGCAGCGTAGAAATGGGGGAGAGGGGAAACACCATATATTTT
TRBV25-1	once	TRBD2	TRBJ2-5	CASSGAGAETQYF	TGTGCCAGCAGTGGAGCGGGAGCGGAGACCCAGTACTTC
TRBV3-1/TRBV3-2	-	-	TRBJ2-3	CASSHGTDTQYF	TGTGCCAGCAGCCACGGTACAGATACGCAGTATTTT
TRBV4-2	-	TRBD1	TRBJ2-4	CASSQEVGQGRNIQYF	TGTGCCAGCAGCCAAGAAGTGGGACAGGGGAGAAACATTCAGTACTTC
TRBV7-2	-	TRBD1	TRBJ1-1	CASSSRTGQAFF	TGTGCCAGCAGCTCGCGGACAGGGCAAGCTTTCTTT
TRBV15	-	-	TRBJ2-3	CATSRGPTDTQYF	TGTGCCACCAGCAGAGGGCCCACAGATACGCAGTATTTT
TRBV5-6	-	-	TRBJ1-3	CASSSPDTSGNTIYF	TGTGCCAGCAGCTCCCCGGACACATCAGGAAACACCATATATTTT
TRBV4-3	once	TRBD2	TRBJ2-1	CASSQEEVFSGRAGEQFF	TGCGCCAGCAGCCAAGAGGAGGTTTTTAGCGGGAGGGCGGGTGAGCAGTTCTTC
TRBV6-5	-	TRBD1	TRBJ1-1	CASSTDRGGVTEAFF	TGTGCCAGCAGTACAGACAGGGGAGGCGTGACTGAAGCTTTCTTT
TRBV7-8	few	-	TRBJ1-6	CASSPQGRDSPLHF	TGTGCCAGCAGCCCCCAGGGCAGAGATTCACCCCTCCACTTT
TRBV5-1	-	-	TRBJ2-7	CASSLFVSGVYEQYF	TGCGCCAGCAGCTTGTTCGTTTCTGGGGTCTACGAGCAGTACTTC
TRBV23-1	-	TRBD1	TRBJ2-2	CASSQSLDRVSDTGELFF	TGCGCCAGCAGTCAAAGCCTAGACAGGGTTTCGGACACCGGGGAGCTGTTTTTT
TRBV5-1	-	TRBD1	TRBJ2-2	CASSRGQVIAGELFF	TGCGCCAGCAGCCGGGGACAGGTTATCGCCGGGGAGCTGTTTTTT
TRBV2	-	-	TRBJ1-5	CASSGGNQPQHF	TGTGCCAGCAGTGGAGGGAATCAGCCCCAGCATTTT
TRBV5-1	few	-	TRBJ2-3	CASSLPADTQYF	TGCGCCAGCAGTCTTCCAGCAGATACGCAGTATTTT
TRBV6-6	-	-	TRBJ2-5	CASSYKGGETQYF	TGTGCCAGCAGTTACAAGGGGGGGGAGACCCAGTACTTC
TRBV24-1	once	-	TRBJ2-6	CATSDLLFRVNSCSGANVLTF	TGTGCCACCAGTGATTTGTTATTCAGGGTGAATTCTTGCTCTGGGGCCAACGTCCTGACTTTC
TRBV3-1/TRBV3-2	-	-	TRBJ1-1	CASSLRGGTEAFF	TGTGCCAGCAGCCTCAGGGGAGGCACTGAAGCTTTCTTT
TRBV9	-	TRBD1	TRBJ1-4	CASSVEDRVYEKLFF	TGTGCCAGCAGCGTAGAGGACAGGGTCTACGAAAAACTGTTTTTT
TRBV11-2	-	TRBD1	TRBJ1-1	CASSFAGGKAFF	TGTGCCAGCAGCTTCGCAGGGGGGAAAGCTTTCTTT
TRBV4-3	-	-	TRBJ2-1	CASSQEWTPNLYNEQFF	TGCGCCAGCAGCCAAGAGTGGACACCTAACCTCTACAATGAGCAGTTCTTC
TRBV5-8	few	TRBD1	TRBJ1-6	CASSPQRPGQGRNNSPLHF	TGTGCCAGCAGCCCCCAACGACCGGGACAGGGGAGGAATAATTCACCCCTCCACTTT
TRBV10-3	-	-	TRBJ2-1	CAISESGDSYNEQFF	TGTGCCATCAGTGAGTCTGGCGACTCCTACAATGAGCAGTTCTTC
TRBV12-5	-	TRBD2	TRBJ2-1	CASGLVLPLAGGRGDNEQFF	TGTGCTAGTGGTTTGGTACTTCCCCTAGCGGGGGGCCGAGGCGACAATGAGCAGTTCTTC
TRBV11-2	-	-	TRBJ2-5	CASSLEPSLETQYF	TGTGCCAGCAGCTTAGAACCTAGTTTGGAGACCCAGTACTTC
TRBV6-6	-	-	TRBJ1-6	CASSHLIHYNSPLHF	TGTGCCAGCAGTCACCTAATCCACTATAATTCACCCCTCCACTTT
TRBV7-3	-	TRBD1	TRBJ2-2	CASSLLRGTGVPGELFF	TGTGCCAGCAGCCTCTTACGGGGGACAGGGGTTCCCGGGGAGCTGTTTTTT
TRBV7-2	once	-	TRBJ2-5	CASSLSWAQETQYF	TGTGCCAGCAGCTTATCTTGGGCTCAAGAGACCCAGTACTTC
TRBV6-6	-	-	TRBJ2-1	CASSYSNLEQFF	TGTGCCAGCAGTTACTCGAATCTTGAGCAGTTCTTC
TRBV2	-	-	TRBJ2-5	CASSERETQYF	TGTGCCAGCAGTGAACGGGAGACCCAGTACTTC
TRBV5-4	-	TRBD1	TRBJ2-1	CAYESGQGFDNEQFF	TGTGCCTACGAGAGTGGACAGGGGTTTGACAATGAGCAGTTCTTC
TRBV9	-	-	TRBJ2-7	CASNREGLTREQYF	TGTGCCAGCAACAGGGAGGGTCTCACTCGAGAGCAGTACTTC
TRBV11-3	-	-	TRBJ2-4	CASSLGLTKNIQYF	TGTGCCAGCAGCTTAGGGCTTACCAAAAACATTCAGTACTTC